This T cell receptor (beta chain) stems from a study of blood T cell repertoires in COVID-19. Repertoires were generated with immunoSEQ multiplex PCR, while TCRdb's copy carries only in-frame clones and drops some. This table holds about 220,000 clones, 75% to 90% found once. Per germline, CDR1 KGHDR and CDR2 SFDVKD. V dropped 4 bases and J dropped 2 bases, with 5 bases sitting between them. The CDR3 consists of 12 residues. Sequencing was done on a sample of peripheral blood. The sequence derives from a human donor in a cohort sampled during active COVID-19. V gene TRBV24-1 combines with J gene TRBJ2-7, with D possibly being TRBD1 (5 bases). In DNA form, the CDR3 reads TGTGCCACCAGTGAAGGGGCCTACGAGCAGTACTTC. The encoded protein is CATSEGAYEQYF.